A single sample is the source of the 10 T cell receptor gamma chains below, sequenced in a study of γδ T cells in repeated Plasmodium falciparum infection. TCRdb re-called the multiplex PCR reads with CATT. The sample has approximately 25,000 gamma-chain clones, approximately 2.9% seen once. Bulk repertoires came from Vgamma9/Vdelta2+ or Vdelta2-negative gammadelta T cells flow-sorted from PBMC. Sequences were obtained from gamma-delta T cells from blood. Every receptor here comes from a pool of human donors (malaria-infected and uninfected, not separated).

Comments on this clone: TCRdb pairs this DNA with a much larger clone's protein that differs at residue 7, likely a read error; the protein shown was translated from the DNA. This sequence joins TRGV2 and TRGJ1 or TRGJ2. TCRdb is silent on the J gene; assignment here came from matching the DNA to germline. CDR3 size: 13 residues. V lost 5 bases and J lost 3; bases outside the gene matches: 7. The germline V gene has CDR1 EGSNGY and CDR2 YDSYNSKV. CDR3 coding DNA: TGTGCCACCTGGGCCCAGAGTTATTATAAGAAACTCTTT. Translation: CATWAQSYYKKLF.

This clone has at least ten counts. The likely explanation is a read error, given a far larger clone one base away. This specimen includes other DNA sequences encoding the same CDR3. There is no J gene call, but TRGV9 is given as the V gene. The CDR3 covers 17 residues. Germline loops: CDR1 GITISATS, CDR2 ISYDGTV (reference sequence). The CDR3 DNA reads TGTGCCTTGTGGGAGCCAACAACCCCCTGGAATTATTATAAGAAACTTTTT. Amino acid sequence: CALWEPTTPWNYYKKLF.

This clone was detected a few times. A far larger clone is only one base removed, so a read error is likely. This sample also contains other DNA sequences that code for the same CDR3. The CDR3 region is CALWEVRTPRLGKKIKVF. The CDR3 nucleotides read TGTGCCTTGTGGGAGGTAAGAACGCCACGGTTGGGCAAAAAAATCAAGGTATTT. This chain connects TRGV9 to TRGJP. No J segment appears in TCRdb, so it was assigned here by matching the sequence to germline. Trimming removed 1 base from V and 9 bases from J; junction bases left unmatched: 12. Germline values: CDR1 GITISATS, CDR2 ISYDGTV (reference sequence). This CDR3 comprises 18 residues.

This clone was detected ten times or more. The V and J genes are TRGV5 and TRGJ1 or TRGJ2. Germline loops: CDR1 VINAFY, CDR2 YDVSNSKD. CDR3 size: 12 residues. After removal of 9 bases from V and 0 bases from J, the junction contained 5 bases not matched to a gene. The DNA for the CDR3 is TGTGCCACCCGCTCGAATTATTATAAGAAACTCTTT. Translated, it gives CATRSNYYKKLF.

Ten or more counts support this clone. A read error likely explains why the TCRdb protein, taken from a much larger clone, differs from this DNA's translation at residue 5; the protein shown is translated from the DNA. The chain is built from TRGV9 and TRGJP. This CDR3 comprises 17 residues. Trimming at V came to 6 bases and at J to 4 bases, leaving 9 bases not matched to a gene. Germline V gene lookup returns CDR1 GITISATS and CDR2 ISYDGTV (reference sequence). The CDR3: CALWKGKQELGKKIKVF. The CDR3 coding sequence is TGTGCCTTGTGGAAAGGAAAACAAGAGTTGGGCAAAAAAATCAAGGTATTT.

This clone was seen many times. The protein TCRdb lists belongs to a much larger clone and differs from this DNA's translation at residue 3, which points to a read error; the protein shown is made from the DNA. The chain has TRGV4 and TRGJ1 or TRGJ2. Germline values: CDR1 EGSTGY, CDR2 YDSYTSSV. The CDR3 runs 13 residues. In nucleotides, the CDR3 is TGTGCCTCCTGGGTACTATATTATTATAAGAAACTCTTT. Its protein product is CASWVLYYYKKLF.

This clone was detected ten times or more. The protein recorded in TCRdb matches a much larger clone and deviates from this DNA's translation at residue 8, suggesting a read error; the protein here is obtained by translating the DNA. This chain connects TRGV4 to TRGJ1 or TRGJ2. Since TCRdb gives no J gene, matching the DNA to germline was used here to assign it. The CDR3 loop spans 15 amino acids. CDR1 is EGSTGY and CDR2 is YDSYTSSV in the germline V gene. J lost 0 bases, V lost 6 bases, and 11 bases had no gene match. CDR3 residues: CATWKSEANYYKKLF. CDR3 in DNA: TGTGCCACCTGGAAATCTGAAGCGAATTATTATAAGAAACTCTTT.

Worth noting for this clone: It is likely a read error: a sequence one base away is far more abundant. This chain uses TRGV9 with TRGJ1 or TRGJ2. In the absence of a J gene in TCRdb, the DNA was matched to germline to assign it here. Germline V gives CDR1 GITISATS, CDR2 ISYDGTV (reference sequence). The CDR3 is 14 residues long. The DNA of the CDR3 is TGTGCCTTATGGGAGGTGGTCCTTTATTATAAGAAACTCTTT. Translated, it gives CALWEVVLYYKKLF.

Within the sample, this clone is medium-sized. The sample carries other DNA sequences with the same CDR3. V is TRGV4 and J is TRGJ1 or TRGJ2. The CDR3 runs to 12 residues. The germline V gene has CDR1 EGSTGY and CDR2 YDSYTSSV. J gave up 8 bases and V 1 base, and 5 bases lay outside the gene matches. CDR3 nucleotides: TGTGCCACCTGGGATGGCCACCATAAGAAACTCTTT. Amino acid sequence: CATWDGHHKKLF.

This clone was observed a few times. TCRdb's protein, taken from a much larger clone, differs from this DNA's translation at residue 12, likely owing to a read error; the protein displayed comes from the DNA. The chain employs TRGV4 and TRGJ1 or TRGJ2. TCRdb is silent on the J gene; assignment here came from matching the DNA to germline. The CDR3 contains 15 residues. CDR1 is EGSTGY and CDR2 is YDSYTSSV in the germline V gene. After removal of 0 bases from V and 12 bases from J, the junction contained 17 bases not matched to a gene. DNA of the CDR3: TGTGCCACCTGGGATGGGCACCCCTTTGGGGATAGGAAACTCTTT. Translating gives CATWDGHPFGDRKLF.